This T cell receptor beta chain was sequenced during a study of OX40 agonist ivuxolimab in advanced cancers. The study's findings and limits: Mean expanded clone counts were higher in CD8+ than CD4+ T cells.

Method: immunoSEQ multiplex PCR; TCRdb's copy keeps in-frame clones and lacks some. The sample lists fewer than 50,000 clones; around 85% were seen once. As for this clone: The antigen remains unidentified.

The starting material was CD4+ or CD8+ T cells sorted from blood, obtained in a trial of the OX40 agonist ivuxolimab. The clonotype originates from an adult with an advanced solid tumor such as melanoma, head and neck, liver or kidney cancer.

CDR3 in DNA: TGTGCCAGCAGCATTAGCGGGGCCACCGGGGAGCTGTTTTTT. Residues: CASSISGATGELFF. The genes are TRBV9 and TRBJ2-2; 8 positions agree with TRBD2. Looked up from germline, CDR1 is SGDLS and CDR2 is YYNGEE. The CDR3 loop spans 14 amino acids. Trimming removed 4 bases from V and 4 bases from J; junction bases left unmatched: 3. The full variable domain, its missing parts supplied by reference TRBV9 and TRBJ2-2, is DSGVTQTPKHLITATGQRVTLRCSPRSGDLSVYWYQQSLDQGLQFLIQYYNGEERAKGNILERFSAQQFPDLHSELNLSSLELGDSALYFCASSISGATGELFFGEGSRLTVL.